This TCR beta chain was documented in a study of CD8 T cells in ankylosing spondylitis. Broader study findings: Typical of ankylosing spondylitis blood, it appeared, was a TCR beta motif of eight highly homologous variants. Reportedly, significant enrichment of disease-linked clones occurred in matched ankylosing spondylitis synovial fluid.

Trimming stripped 4 bases from V and 5 bases from J, with 17 bases between. Germline CDR1 and CDR2: MGHRA and YSYEKL. The length of the CDR3 is 16 residues. Quantitative 5'-RACE was performed with molecular barcodes, and it yielded the TCR beta libraries. TCRdb called the 5' RACE reads again in MiXCR, with one record for every CDR3 protein. The top ten clones hold 12% to 15% of a sample with approximately 150,000 distinct CDR3 sequences, 44% of them seen once. As to this clonotype: The antigen remains undetermined.

This clonotype was obtained from a male donor with ankylosing spondylitis. The chain joins TRBV4-1 to TRBJ1-4; D not resolved. Sequenced input: synovial fluid, either unsorted or a sorted T cell fraction (not recorded which). DNA of the CDR3: TGCGCCAGCAGCCCACTCGAGTACGGACGGAATGAAAAACTGTTTTTT. Translation: CASSPLEYGRNEKLFF.